This TCR beta chain was sequenced for a study of T cell responses to AZD1222 COVID-19 vaccine. Trimming took off 2 bases at V and 4 bases at J, with 14 bases between the two ends. This CDR3 contains 15 residues. Germline V lookup: CDR1 LNHDA, CDR2 SQIVND (reference sequence). TCRdb keeps only in-frame clones here, not all; method: immunoSEQ multiplex PCR. The table shows roughly 120,000 clones, with about 90% occurring only once. J is TRBJ1-2 and V is TRBV19; the D gene is possibly TRBD1 (6 bases). The sequence was collected from an adult in good health. Here the sequenced sample was peripheral blood, taken on day 0 of AZD1222 vaccination. CDR3 nucleotides: TGTGCCAGTAGTATAACGAGGACAGACATCTATGGCTACACCTTC. It translates to CASSITRTDIYGYTF.